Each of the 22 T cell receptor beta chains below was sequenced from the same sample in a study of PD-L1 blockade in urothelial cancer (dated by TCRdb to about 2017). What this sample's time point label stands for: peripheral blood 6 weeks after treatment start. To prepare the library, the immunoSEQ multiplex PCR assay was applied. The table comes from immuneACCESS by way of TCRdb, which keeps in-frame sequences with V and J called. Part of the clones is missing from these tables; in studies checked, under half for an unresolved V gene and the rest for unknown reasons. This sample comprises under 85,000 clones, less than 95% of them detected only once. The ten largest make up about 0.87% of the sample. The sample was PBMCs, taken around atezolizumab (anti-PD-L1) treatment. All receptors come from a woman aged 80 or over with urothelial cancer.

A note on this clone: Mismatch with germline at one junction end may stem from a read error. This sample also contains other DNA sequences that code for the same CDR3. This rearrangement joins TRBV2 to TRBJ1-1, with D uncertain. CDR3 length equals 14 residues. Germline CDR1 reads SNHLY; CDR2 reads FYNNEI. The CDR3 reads CASIGVRMNTEAFF. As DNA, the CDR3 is TGTGCCAGCATCGGAGTAAGGATGAACACTGAGGCTTTCTTT.

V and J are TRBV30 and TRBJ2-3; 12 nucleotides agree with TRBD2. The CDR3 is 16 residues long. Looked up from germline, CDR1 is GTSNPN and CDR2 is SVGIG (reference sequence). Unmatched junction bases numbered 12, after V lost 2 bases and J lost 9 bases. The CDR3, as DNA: TGTGCCTGGAGTCCAACCCCTAGCGGGAGGGCCACAACGCAGTATTTT. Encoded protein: CAWSPTPSGRATTQYF.

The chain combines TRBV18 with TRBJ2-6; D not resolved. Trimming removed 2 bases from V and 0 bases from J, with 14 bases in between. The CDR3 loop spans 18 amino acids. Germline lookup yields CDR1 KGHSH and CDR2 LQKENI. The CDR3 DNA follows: TGTGCCAGCTCACCAGGGCCAGGTTCATACTCTGGGGCCAACGTCCTGACTTTC. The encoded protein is CASSPGPGSYSGANVLTF.

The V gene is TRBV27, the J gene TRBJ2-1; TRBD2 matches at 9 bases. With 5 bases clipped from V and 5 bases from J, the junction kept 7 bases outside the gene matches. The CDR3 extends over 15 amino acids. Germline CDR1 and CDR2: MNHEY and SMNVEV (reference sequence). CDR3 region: CASSQLAGANNEQFF. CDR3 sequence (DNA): TGTGCCAGCAGTCAATTAGCGGGAGCAAACAATGAGCAGTTCTTC.

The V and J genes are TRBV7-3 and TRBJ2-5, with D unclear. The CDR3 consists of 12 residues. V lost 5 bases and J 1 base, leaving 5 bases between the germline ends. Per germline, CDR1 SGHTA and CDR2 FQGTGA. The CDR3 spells CASSPGQETQYF. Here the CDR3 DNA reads TGTGCCAGCAGCCCAGGCCAAGAGACCCAGTACTTC.

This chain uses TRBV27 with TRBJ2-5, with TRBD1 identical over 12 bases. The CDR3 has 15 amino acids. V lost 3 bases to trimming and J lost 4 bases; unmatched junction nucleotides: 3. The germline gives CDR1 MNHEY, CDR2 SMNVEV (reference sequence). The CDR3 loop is CASSLGTGGVETQYF. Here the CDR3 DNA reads TGTGCCAGCAGTTTGGGGACAGGGGGCGTAGAGACCCAGTACTTC.

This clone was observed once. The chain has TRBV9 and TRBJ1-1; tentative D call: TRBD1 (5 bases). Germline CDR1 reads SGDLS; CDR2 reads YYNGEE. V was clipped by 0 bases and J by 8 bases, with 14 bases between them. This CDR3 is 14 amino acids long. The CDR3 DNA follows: TGTGCCAGCAGCGTAGCCGCTAAGCAGGGAGAAGCTTTCTTT. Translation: CASSVAAKQGEAFF.

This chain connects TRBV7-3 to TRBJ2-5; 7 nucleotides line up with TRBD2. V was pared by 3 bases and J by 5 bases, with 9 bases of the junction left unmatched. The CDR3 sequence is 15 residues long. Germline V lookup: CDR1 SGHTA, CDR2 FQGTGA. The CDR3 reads CASSLLSGGMETQYF. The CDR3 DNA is TGTGCCAGCAGCTTGCTCTCGGGGGGTATGGAGACCCAGTACTTC. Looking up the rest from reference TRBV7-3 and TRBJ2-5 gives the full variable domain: GAGVSQTPSNKVTEKGKYVELRCDPISGHTALYWYRQSLGQGPEFLIYFQGTGAADDSGLPNDRFFAVRPEGSVSTLKIQRTERGDSAVYLCASSLLSGGMETQYFGPGTRLLVL.

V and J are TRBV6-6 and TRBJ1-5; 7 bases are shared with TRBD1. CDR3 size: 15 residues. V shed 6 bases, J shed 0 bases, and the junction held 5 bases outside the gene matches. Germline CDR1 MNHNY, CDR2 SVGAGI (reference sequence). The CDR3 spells CASRRDRDSNQPQHF. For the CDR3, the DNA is TGTGCCAGCAGACGCGACAGGGATAGCAATCAGCCCCAGCATTTT.

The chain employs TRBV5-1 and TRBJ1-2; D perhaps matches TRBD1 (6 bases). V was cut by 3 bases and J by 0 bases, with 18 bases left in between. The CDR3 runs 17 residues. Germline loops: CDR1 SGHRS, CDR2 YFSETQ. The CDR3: CASSSPSPGTTNYGYTF. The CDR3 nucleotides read TGCGCCAGCAGCTCACCTTCCCCCGGGACAACTAACTATGGCTACACCTTC.

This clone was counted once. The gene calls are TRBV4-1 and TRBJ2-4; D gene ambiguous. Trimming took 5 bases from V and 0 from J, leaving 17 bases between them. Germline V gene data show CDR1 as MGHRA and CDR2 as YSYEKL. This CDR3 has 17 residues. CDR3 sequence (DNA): TGCGCCAGCAGCTCATCTAGACCCGAGCTAGCCAAAAACATTCAGTACTTC. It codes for CASSSSRPELAKNIQYF.

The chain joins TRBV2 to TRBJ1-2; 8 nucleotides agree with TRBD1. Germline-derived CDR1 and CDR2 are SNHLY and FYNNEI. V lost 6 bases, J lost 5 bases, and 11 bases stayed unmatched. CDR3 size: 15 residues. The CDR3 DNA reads TGTGCCAGCAGGGCCGACAGGGGACGACCGTATGGCTACACCTTC. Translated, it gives CASRADRGRPYGYTF.

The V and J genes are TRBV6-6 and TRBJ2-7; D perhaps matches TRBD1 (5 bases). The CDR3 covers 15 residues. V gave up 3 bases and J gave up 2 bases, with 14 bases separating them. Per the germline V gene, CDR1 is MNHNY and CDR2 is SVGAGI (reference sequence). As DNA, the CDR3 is TGTGCCAGCAGTTATCAGGGAACAGGTACCTACGAGCAGTACTTC. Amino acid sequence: CASSYQGTGTYEQYF.

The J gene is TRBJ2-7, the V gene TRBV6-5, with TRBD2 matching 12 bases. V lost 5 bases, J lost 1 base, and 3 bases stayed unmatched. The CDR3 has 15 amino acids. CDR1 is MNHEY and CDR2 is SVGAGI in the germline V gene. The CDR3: CASSRLAGDSYEQYF. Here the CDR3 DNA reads TGTGCCAGCAGTCGACTAGCGGGAGATTCCTACGAGCAGTACTTC.

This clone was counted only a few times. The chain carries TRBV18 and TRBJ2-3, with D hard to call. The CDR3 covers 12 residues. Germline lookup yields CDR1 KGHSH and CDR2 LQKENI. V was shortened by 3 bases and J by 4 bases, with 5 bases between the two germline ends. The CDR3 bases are TGTGCCAGCTCACCTAGCCCAGATACGCAGTATTTT. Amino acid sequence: CASSPSPDTQYF.

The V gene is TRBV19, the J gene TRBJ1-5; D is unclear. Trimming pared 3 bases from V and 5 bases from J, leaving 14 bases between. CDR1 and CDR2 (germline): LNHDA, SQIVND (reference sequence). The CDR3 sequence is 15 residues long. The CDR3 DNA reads TGTGCCAGTAGTATCGTACAACCCAAACATCAGCCCCAGCATTTT. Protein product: CASSIVQPKHQPQHF.

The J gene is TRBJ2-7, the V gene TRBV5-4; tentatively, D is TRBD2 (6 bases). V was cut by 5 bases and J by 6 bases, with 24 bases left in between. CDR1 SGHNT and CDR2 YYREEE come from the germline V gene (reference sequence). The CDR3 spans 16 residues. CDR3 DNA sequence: TGTGCCAGCAGTCTGGAGGGTGGCGGGACCCCGGTCGAGCAGTACTTC. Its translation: CASSLEGGGTPVEQYF.

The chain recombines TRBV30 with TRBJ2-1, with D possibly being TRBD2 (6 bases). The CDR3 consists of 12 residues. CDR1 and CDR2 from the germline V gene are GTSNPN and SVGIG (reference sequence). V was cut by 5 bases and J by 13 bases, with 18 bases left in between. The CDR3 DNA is TGTGCCTGGGGCCGCTCGAGCGGGCCCCAGTTCTTC. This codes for CAWGRSSGPQFF.

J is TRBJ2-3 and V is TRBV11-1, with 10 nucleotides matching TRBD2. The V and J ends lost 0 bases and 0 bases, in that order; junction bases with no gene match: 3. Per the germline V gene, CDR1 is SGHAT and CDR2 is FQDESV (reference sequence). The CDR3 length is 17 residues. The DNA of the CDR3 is TGTGCCAGCAGCTTAGCGACTAGCGGGCGCAGCACAGATACGCAGTATTTT. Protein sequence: CASSLATSGRSTDTQYF.

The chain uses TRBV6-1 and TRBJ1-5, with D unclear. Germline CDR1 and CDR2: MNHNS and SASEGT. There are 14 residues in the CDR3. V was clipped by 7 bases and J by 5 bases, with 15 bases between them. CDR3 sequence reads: CASTLEGGYQPQHF. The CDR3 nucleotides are TGTGCCAGCACGCTAGAAGGAGGTTATCAGCCCCAGCATTTT.

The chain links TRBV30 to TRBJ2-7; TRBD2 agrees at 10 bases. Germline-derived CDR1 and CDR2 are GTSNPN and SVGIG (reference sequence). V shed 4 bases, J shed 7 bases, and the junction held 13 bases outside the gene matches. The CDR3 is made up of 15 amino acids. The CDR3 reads CAWMESGLAGVEQYF. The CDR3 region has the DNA TGTGCCTGGATGGAGAGCGGGCTAGCGGGAGTTGAGCAGTACTTC.

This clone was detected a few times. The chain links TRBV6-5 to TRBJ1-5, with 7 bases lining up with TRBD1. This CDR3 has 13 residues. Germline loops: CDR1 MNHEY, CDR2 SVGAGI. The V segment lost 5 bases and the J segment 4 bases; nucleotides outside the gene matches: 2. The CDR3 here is CASSATGNQPQHF. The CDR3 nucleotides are TGTGCCAGCAGTGCGACAGGGAATCAGCCCCAGCATTTT.